These 6 T cell receptor beta chains were sequenced from one sample in a study of cytomegalovirus exposure and HLA in healthy donors. The primer mix had 60 Vbeta and 13 Jbeta primers. Some clones are missing from TCRdb's copy, which holds only in-frame ones; the method was immunoSEQ multiplex PCR. The data show roughly 68,000 clones, 65% to 70% seen once. Sequencing was performed on PBMCs. Receptors were obtained from a man in his forties in good health and CMV-seropositive.

A note on this clone: Compared with germline, one end of the junction differs, possibly owing to a read error. The chain uses TRBV7-8 and TRBJ1-1; 7 bases fit TRBD1. The CDR3 sequence is 12 residues long. The germline V gene encodes CDR1 SGHVS and CDR2 FQNEAQ. CDR3 region: CASSLNLDRAYF. DNA for the CDR3: TGTGCCAGCAGCCTTAATCTTGACAGGGCGTACTTT.

The rearrangement joins TRBV6-6 to TRBJ2-5; unclear D gene. The closer fit of TRBJ2-7 to the DNA end suggests the J call may be wrong. This CDR3 has 13 residues. The germline V gene encodes CDR1 MNHNY and CDR2 SVGAGI (reference sequence). The chain's CDR3 is CASSSATVYEQYF. The CDR3 DNA is TGTGCCAGCAGCAGCGCTACGGTATACGAGCAGTACTTC.

The chain is built from TRBV9 and TRBJ2-1, with TRBD2 matching over 10 bases. Germline values: CDR1 SGDLS, CDR2 YYNGEE. The CDR3 spans 14 residues. V dropped 7 bases and J dropped 5; count of bases not matched to a gene: 6. The CDR3 DNA is TGTGCCAGCCAAGCGGGGGGGCCCCACAATGAGCAGTTCTTC. It yields the protein CASQAGGPHNEQFF.

The rearrangement uses TRBV6-1 and TRBJ1-3; a possible D gene is TRBD1 (5 bases). V was shortened by 2 bases and J by 0 bases, with 17 bases between the two germline ends. CDR1 and CDR2 (germline): MNHNS, SASEGT. The CDR3 is 18 residues long. The CDR3 DNA sequence: TGTGCCAGCAGTGAAAAAGGAGCAGGGCTCGTCTCTGGAAACACCATATATTTT. Its protein is CASSEKGAGLVSGNTIYF.

The CDR3, as DNA: TGTGCCTACGACGAGCGGGGTAATGAGCAGTTCTTC. As protein: CAYDERGNEQFF. This chain uses TRBV5-4 with TRBJ2-1; 7 bases are shared with TRBD2. Germline values: CDR1 SGHNT, CDR2 YYREEE (reference sequence). V dropped 10 bases and J dropped 7; count of bases not matched to a gene: 8. CDR3 length equals 12 residues.

The table lists this clone with a few counts. The rearrangement links TRBV19 to TRBJ2-1, with 11 bases lining up with TRBD1. The CDR3 spans 15 residues. V was clipped by 5 bases and J by 7 bases; unmatched bases: 7. Germline V gene data show CDR1 as LNHDA and CDR2 as SQIVND (reference sequence). In DNA, the CDR3 is TGTGCCAGTAGTCATCGCCGGGACAGGGGGAATGAGCAGTTCTTC. Amino acid sequence: CASSHRRDRGNEQFF.